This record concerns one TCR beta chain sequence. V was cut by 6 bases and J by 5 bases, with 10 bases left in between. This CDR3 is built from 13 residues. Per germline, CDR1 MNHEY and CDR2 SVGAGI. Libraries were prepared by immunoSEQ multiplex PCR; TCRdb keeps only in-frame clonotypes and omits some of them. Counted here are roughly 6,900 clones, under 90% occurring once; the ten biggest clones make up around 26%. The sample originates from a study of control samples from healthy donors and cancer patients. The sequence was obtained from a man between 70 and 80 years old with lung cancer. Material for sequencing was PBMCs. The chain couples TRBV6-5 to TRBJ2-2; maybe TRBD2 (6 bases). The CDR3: CASRRDHTGELFF. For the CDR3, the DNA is TGTGCCAGCAGGCGGGACCATACCGGGGAGCTGTTTTTT.